Following are 13 T cell receptor beta chains from one sample sequenced in a study of T-cell reconstitution after alpha-beta-depleted transplantation in children. The TCRbeta library was prepared with unique molecular identifiers. Using its own MiXCR run on the PCR reads, TCRdb lists one record per CDR3 protein. The sample lists approximately 230,000 distinct CDR3 sequences; more than 20% were seen once. The material sequenced was PBMCs, taken before TCRalphabeta/CD19-depleted stem cell transplant. The origin of the receptors is a girl aged 2 to 9 with Fanconi anemia, due to receive a stem cell transplant.

This clonotype was seen ten or more times. This sequence joins TRBV9 and TRBJ2-7; TRBD1 agrees at 10 bases. V lost 1 base to trimming and J lost 5 bases; unmatched junction nucleotides: 3. This CDR3 comprises 14 residues. Germline CDR1 and CDR2: SGDLS and YYNGEE. DNA for the CDR3: TGTGCCAGCAGCGTAACCGGGACAGGGGACGAGCAGTACTTC. It translates to CASSVTGTGDEQYF. The whole variable domain, filled in from reference TRBV9 and TRBJ2-7, reads DSGVTQTPKHLITATGQRVTLRCSPRSGDLSVYWYQQSLDQGLQFLIQYYNGEERAKGNILERFSAQQFPDLHSELNLSSLELGDSALYFCASSVTGTGDEQYFGPGTRLTVT.

This clonotype has a count of ten or more. The rearrangement uses TRBV20-1 and TRBJ1-1, with 9 nucleotides matching TRBD1. CDR1 and CDR2 from the germline V gene are DFQATT and SNEGSKA (reference sequence). CDR3 size: 16 residues. V shed 4 bases and J 5 bases; nucleotides not matched to a gene: 14. CDR3 loop: CSATPRGDRGRTEAFF. The CDR3 coding sequence is TGCAGTGCTACCCCAAGGGGAGACAGGGGGAGGACTGAAGCTTTCTTT.

There are many counts of this clonotype. This chain joins TRBV5-1 and TRBJ2-3; a weak D match, TRBD2 (5 bases). V lost 6 bases, J lost 3 bases, and 11 bases lay in between. Germline-derived CDR1 and CDR2 are SGHRS and YFSETQ. The CDR3 is 13 amino acids. CDR3 amino acids: CASTGVGTDTQYF. The CDR3 region has the DNA TGCGCCAGCACCGGGGTTGGGACAGATACGCAGTATTTT.

This clonotype has a handful of counts. The chain has TRBV7-2 and TRBJ2-4, with D uncertain. Germline loops: CDR1 SGHTA, CDR2 FQGNSA. V lost 3 bases and J lost 9, with 18 bases in between. This CDR3 contains 15 residues. CDR3 DNA sequence: TGTGCCAGCAGCTTTAGCCTAAGTAGAAACGGCATTCAGTACTTC. It encodes CASSFSLSRNGIQYF.

The rearrangement joins TRBV15 to TRBJ2-2; D not certain. Germline V gives CDR1 LNHNV, CDR2 YYDKDF (reference sequence). The V gene lost 0 bases and the J gene lost 4 bases, with 6 bases spanning the gap. This CDR3 is 14 amino acids long. Written as DNA, the CDR3 is TGTGCCACCAGCAGAGATTTTATCACCGGGGAGCTGTTTTTT. Translation: CATSRDFITGELFF.

This clonotype was counted many times. This chain connects TRBV28 to TRBJ1-2, with TRBD1 matching over 8 bases. Germline CDR1 reads MDHEN; CDR2 reads SYDVKM. The CDR3 has 13 amino acids. J lost 6 bases, V lost 7 bases, and 7 bases had no gene match. The CDR3 nucleotides read TGTGCCAGCATGGCAGGGGGCCCCCATGGCTACACCTTC. It specifies CASMAGGPHGYTF.

This clonotype was recorded many times. The chain recombines TRBV7-2 with TRBJ2-5; a weak D match, TRBD1 (8 bases). Germline-derived CDR1 and CDR2 are SGHTA and FQGNSA. The V end was cut by 3 bases, the J end by 4 bases, with 15 bases between. The CDR3 runs to 15 residues. CDR3 DNA sequence: TGTGCCAGCAGCTTTAACAGGGGGGGGCTAGAGACCCAGTACTTC. This encodes CASSFNRGGLETQYF.

The rearrangement joins TRBV10-3 to TRBJ1-1; 8 nucleotides match TRBD1. The CDR3 loop spans 12 amino acids. Germline lookup yields CDR1 ENHRY and CDR2 SYGVKD. V lost 6 bases and J lost 11; bases outside the gene matches: 8. Here the CDR3 reads CAISLSGDRAFF. CDR3 DNA sequence: TGTGCCATCAGCCTATCTGGGGACAGGGCTTTCTTT.

This clonotype came up many times. V is TRBV6-5 and J is TRBJ2-5; 8 nucleotides match TRBD1. The CDR3 runs 14 residues. CDR1 is MNHEY and CDR2 is SVGAGI in the germline V gene. J was trimmed by 2 bases and V by 4 bases; bases with no gene match: 3. The CDR3 loop reads CASSSGQGQETQYF. CDR3 nucleotide sequence: TGTGCCAGCAGTTCCGGACAGGGTCAAGAGACCCAGTACTTC.

This clonotype was seen a few times. The CDR3: CASSLFASGTNEQYF. The CDR3 DNA reads as TGTGCCAGCAGCTTATTCGCTAGCGGGACGAACGAGCAGTACTTC. The chain couples TRBV7-6 to TRBJ2-7; 9 bases match TRBD2. Germline values: CDR1 SGHVS, CDR2 FNYEAQ. The CDR3 has 15 residues. Unmatched junction bases numbered 7, after V lost 2 bases and J lost 5 bases. Using reference TRBV7-6 and TRBJ2-7 for the parts outside the CDR3, the full variable domain is GAGVSQSPRYKVTKRGQDVALRCDPISGHVSLYWYRQALGQGPEFLTYFNYEAQQDKSGLPNDRFSAERPEGSISTLTIQRTEQRDSAMYRCASSLFASGTNEQYFGPGTRLTVT.

This chain uses TRBV4-1 with TRBJ2-5; 15 bases fit TRBD2. The V segment lost 3 bases and the J segment 5 bases; nucleotides outside the gene matches: 4. Germline values: CDR1 MGHRA, CDR2 YSYEKL. CDR3 size: 16 residues. This CDR3 is CASSQGLAGGGETQYF. The CDR3 region has the DNA TGCGCCAGCAGCCAGGGACTAGCGGGAGGAGGCGAGACCCAGTACTTC.

This chain links TRBV20-1 with TRBJ1-1; 9 bases align to TRBD1. Germline V gene lookup returns CDR1 DFQATT and CDR2 SNEGSKA (reference sequence). The V and J ends lost 6 bases and 3 bases, in that order; junction bases with no gene match: 8. The CDR3 extends over 14 amino acids. The CDR3 region has the DNA TGCAGTGCGGGAATTGGGACAGGGCACACTGAAGCTTTCTTT. Translating gives CSAGIGTGHTEAFF.

This rearrangement joins TRBV20-1 to TRBJ2-3; no clear D gene. CDR3 size: 13 residues. Trimming removed 7 bases from V and 0 bases from J, with 11 bases in between. Germline assignment: CDR1 DFQATT and CDR2 SNEGSKA (reference sequence). The CDR3 DNA follows: TGCAGTGAAGTGGATCTTAGCACAGATACGCAGTATTTT. Its protein is CSEVDLSTDTQYF.